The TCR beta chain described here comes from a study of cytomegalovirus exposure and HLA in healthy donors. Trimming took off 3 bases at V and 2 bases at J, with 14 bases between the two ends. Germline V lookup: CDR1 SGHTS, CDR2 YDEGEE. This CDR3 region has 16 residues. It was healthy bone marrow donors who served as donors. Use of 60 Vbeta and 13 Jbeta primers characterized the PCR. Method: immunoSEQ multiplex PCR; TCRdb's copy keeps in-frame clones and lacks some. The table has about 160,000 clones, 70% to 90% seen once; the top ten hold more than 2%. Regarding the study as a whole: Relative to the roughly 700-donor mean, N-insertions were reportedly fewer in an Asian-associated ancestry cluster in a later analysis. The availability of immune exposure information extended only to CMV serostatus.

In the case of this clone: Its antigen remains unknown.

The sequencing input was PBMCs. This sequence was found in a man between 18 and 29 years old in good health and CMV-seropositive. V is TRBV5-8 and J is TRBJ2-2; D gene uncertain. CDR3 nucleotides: TGTGCCAGCAGCTCCAGACTGTACGCTAACACCGGGGAGCTGTTTTTT. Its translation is CASSSRLYANTGELFF.